Below, one T cell receptor (beta chain) is given with its context. Its target antigen remains unknown. Base qualities are not recorded, but no much larger clone differs from it by a single base. These data come from a study of shared clonotypes between healthy human individuals (dated by TCRdb to 2020 to 2022). As for the study more broadly: Three men and a couple of women, aged 18 to 49 years, made up the cohort. For each donor, three plates each were used for CD4 naive and CD4 memory, two plates were used for CD8 naive, and one plate was used for CD8 memory. To estimate repertoire size and how much clonotype sharing occurs between individuals, the study deeply sequenced the blood TCR repertoires of five or six healthy adults. To increase sequencing depth and limit assay-specific biases, TCR repertoire library preparation and sequencing were carried out by different laboratories using diverse techniques. Each donor's leukapheresis produced roughly between about 0.8 and 10 billion PBMCs. Overall study outcomes, separate from this receptor: When several donors were compared, the shared fraction of clonotypes was 5% to 6.5% for naive CD4, approximately 3.5% for naive CD8, 2.3% for memory CD4, and 0.3% to 0.5% for memory CD8. Pairwise subsampling indicated that sequencing depth was expected to affect the degree of clonotype sharing among donors. The genetic and exposure-history diversity represented was limited by the small number of donors. Sampling was limited to blood, and TCR repertoires in tissue likely differ from TCR repertoires in blood. Incomplete sequencing was indicated by rarefaction of sorted-subset datasets, despite the large sequencing depth. Naive subsets generally had larger estimated clonotype richness than memory subsets did. Compared with non-shared clonotypes, clonotypes shared by all four sorted-subset donors had higher generation probabilities.

Using the deep immunoSEQ assay, TCR CDR3 regions were amplified from genomic DNA by multiplex PCR. For each cell subset, the extracted genomic DNA was distributed evenly across all wells of several immunoSEQ 96-well plates, and each plate served as one replicate. For sorted subsets, roughly 200 ng of genomic DNA, equivalent to 25,000 to 35,000 T cell genomes, went into each replicate PCR. The purified libraries were quantified using a Qubit 3.0 fluorometer, sized with a Bioanalyzer 2100, and then quantified again using the KAPA Library Quantification kit. Every immunoSEQ 96-well plate was sequenced on a dedicated single-read 150-cycle Illumina NextSeq 550 flow cell. On the study's bioinformatics: Because the immunoSEQ output included only junctional sequences and no quality scores, the filtering could not be the same as the filtering used for full-length reads. To assign V/J genes and CDR3, sequences were annotated using PyIR, a Python wrapper for IgBLAST v1.9, with IMGT germline references. Any read was removed if the V/J assignment was weak (E-value above 1e-6), the CDR3 was missing, or the read contained stop codons, out-of-frame junctions, or ambiguous translated residues. A V3J clonotype was defined by an identical inferred V gene, J gene, and CDR3 amino acid sequence. To compute the percentage overlap between repertoires, the number of shared unique clonotypes was divided by the size of the smaller repertoire. Richness of each repertoire was evaluated using RTK rarefaction, the Chao1 estimator, and Recon v2.1 estimates of unobserved clonotypes. OLGA was used to compute generation probabilities for all TCRbeta clonotypes that the gDNA method yielded from a handful of donors. Sourced from immuneACCESS, this table was stored by TCRdb with only in-frame sequences that have V and J called. A share of the clones is absent; for the studies checked, an unresolved V gene accounts for under half, and the remainder has no known explanation. V, J and clone size were drawn from that table, and D and trimming were deduced from the DNA. The sample table holds millions of clones, of which roughly 94% were seen once. 0.1% to 0.15% of the sample lies in the top ten.

Measured from the cysteine to the phenylalanine, the CDR3 is 15 residues long. Kept here is only the CDR3 DNA, which spans 45 bases and is read in frame from base 1. The V and J ends are trimmed by 1 base and 8 bases, leaving 17 bases between them. The germline V gene specifies MNHNS as CDR1 and SASEGT as CDR2. The donors were healthy, HIV-negative adults with no recently reported acute infections or vaccinations. Only Caucasian adults living in Nashville, Tennessee, USA were represented among the donors. Magnetic negative selection was used to enrich CD4+ T cells, after which naive cells were positively selected on CD45RA and the negative fraction became the memory subset. Blood was obtained by leukapheresis, after which PBMCs were separated by Ficoll-Histopaque density gradient centrifugation and cryopreserved in liquid nitrogen vapor phase. Analytical flow cytometry was used to check the purity and quantity of every magnetically sorted T cell population. Genomic DNA was isolated from every sorted fraction and measured by UV absorbance on a Nanodrop 2000c.

Sequencing used naive CD4+ T cells sorted from blood. Interpreted using the paper, the cell subset or site label stands for: CD45RA+ positively selected. The TCR was taken from a man aged 18 to 29 in good health. Recombination linked TRBV6-1 to TRBJ1-2; a tentative D call is TRBD1 (5 bases match). The CDR3 loop reads CASSEGSLDRGGYTF. The DNA sequence follows: TGTGCCAGCAGTGAAGGTTCCCTGGATCGGGGGGGCTACACCTTC.